This T cell receptor beta chain was found in a study of CD8 T cells in ankylosing spondylitis. Whole-study results and caveats: A TCR beta motif of 7 to 9 highly homologous variants seemed to mark ankylosing spondylitis blood.

This clonotype was counted at least ten times. What it binds is unknown. The CDR3 is 15 residues long. Per the germline V gene, CDR1 is DFQATT and CDR2 is SNEGSKA (reference sequence). Germline trimming cut 6 bases from V and 5 bases from J; bases unmatched to any gene: 10. TCRdb ran MiXCR on the 5' RACE reads and lists one entry per CDR3 protein. The sample holds under 450,000 distinct CDR3 sequences, under 20% seen once. The V call is TRBV20-1, the J call TRBJ2-2; 9 bases align to TRBD1. The receptor was isolated from a male donor with ankylosing spondylitis. Sequenced material: blood, either unsorted or a sorted T cell fraction (not recorded which). The CDR3 sequence is CSAGSQGAKTGELFF. The CDR3 coding sequence is TGCAGTGCGGGATCACAGGGGGCAAAGACCGGGGAGCTGTTTTTT.